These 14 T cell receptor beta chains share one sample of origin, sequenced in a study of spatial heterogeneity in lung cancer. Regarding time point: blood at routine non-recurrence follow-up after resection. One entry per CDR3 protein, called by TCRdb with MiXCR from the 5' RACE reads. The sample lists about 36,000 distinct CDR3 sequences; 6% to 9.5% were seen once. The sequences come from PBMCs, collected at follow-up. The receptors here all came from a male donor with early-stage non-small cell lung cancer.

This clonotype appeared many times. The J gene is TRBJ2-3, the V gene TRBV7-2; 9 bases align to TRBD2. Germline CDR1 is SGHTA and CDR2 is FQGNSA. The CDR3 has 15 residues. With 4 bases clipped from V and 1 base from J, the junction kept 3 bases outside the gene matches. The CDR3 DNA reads TGTGCCAGCAGCTCCCGACTAGCGGGCACAGATACGCAGTATTTT. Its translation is CASSSRLAGTDTQYF.

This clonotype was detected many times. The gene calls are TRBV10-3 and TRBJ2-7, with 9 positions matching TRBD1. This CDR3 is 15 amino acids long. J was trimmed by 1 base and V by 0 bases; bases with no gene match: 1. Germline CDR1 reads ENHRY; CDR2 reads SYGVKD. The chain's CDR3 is CAISESGTGSYEQYF. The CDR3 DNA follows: TGTGCCATCAGTGAGTCGGGGACAGGGTCCTACGAGCAGTACTTC.

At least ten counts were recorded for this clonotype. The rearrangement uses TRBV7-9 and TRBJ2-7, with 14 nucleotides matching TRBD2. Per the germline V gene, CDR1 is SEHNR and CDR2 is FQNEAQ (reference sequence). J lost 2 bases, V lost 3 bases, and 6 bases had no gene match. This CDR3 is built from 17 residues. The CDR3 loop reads CASSFPGLAGGAYEQYF. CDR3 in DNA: TGTGCCAGCAGCTTCCCTGGACTAGCGGGGGGAGCCTACGAGCAGTACTTC. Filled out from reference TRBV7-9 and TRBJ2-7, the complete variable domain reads DTGVSQNPRHKITKRGQNVTFRCDPISEHNRLYWYRQTLGQGPEFLTYFQNEAQLEKSRLLSDRFSAERPKGSFSTLEIQRTEQGDSAMYLCASSFPGLAGGAYEQYFGPGTRLTVT.

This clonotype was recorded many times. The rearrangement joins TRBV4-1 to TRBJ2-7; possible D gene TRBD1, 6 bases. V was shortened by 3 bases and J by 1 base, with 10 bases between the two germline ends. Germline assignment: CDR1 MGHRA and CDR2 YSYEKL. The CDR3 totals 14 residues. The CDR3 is CASSHHDRSYEQYF. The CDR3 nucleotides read TGCGCCAGCAGCCATCACGACAGGTCCTACGAGCAGTACTTC.

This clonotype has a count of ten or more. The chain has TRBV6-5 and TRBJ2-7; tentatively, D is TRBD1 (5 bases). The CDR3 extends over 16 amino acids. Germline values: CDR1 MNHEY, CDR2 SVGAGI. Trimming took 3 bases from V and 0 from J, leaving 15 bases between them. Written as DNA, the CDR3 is TGTGCCAGCAGTTATTCCCCCCCGGACACCTCCTACGAGCAGTACTTC. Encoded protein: CASSYSPPDTSYEQYF.

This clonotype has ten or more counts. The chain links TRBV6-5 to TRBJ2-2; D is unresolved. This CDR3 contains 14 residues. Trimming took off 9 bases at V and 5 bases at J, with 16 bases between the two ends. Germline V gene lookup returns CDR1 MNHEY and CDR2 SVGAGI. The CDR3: CASRFRTVTGELFF. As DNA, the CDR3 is TGTGCCAGTCGATTCCGGACGGTGACCGGGGAGCTGTTTTTT.

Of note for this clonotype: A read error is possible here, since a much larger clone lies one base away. The CDR3: CASSVEQASGELFF. The CDR3, as DNA: TGTGCCAGCAGCGTAGAACAGGCTTCCGGGGAGCTGTTTTTT. The chain has TRBV9 and TRBJ2-2, with D possibly matching TRBD1 (5 bases). This CDR3 contains 14 residues. Trimming shortened V by 0 bases and J by 6 bases, and 9 bases separated the two germline ends. Germline V lookup: CDR1 SGDLS, CDR2 YYNGEE. The variable domain in full, with the rest retrieved from reference TRBV9 and TRBJ2-2, is DSGVTQTPKHLITATGQRVTLRCSPRSGDLSVYWYQQSLDQGLQFLIQYYNGEERAKGNILERFSAQQFPDLHSELNLSSLELGDSALYFCASSVEQASGELFFGEGSRLTVL.

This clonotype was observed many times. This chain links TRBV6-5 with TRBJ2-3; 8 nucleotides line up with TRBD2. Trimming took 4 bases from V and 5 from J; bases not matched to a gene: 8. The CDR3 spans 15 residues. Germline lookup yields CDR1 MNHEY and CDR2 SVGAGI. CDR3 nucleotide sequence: TGTGCCAGCAGTTTAGCGGGGTCCCCCCGAGATACGCAGTATTTT. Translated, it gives CASSLAGSPRDTQYF.

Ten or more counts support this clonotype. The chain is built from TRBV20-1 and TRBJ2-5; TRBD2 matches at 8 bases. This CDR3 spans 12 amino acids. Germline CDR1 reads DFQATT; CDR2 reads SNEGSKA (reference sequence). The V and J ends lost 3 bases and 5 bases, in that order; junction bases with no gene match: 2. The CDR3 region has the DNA TGCAGTGCTAGCGGGGGGGCGGAGACCCAGTACTTC. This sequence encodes CSASGGAETQYF.

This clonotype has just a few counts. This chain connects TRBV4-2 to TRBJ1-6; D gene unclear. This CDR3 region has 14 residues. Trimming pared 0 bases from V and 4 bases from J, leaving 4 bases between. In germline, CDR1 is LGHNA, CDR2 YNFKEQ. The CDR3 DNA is TGTGCCAGCAGCCAAGATAAGTATAATTCACCCCTCCACTTT. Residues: CASSQDKYNSPLHF.

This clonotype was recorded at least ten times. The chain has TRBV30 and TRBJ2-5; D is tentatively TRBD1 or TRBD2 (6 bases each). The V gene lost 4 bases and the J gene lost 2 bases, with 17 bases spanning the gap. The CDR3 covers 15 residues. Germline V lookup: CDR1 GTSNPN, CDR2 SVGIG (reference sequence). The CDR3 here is CAWTTRRDKQETQYF. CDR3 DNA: TGTGCCTGGACCACTCGGAGGGACAAGCAAGAGACCCAGTACTTC.

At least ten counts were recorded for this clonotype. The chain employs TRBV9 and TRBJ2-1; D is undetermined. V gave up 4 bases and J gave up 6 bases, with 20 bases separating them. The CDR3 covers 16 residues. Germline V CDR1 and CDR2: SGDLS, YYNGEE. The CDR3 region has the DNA TGTGCCAGCAGCCTCCTGGGATCCCTGGGGTCCAATGAGCAGTTCTTC. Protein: CASSLLGSLGSNEQFF. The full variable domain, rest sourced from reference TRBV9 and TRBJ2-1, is DSGVTQTPKHLITATGQRVTLRCSPRSGDLSVYWYQQSLDQGLQFLIQYYNGEERAKGNILERFSAQQFPDLHSELNLSSLELGDSALYFCASSLLGSLGSNEQFFGPGTRLTVL.

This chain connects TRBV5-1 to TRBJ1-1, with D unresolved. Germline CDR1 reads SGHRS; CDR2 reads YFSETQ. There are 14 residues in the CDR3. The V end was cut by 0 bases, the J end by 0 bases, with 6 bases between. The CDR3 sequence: CASSLGQVNTEAFF. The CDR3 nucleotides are TGCGCCAGCAGCTTGGGGCAGGTGAACACTGAAGCTTTCTTT. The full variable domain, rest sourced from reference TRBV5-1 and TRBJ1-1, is KAGVTQTPRYLIKTRGQQVTLSCSPISGHRSVSWYQQTPGQGLQFLFEYFSETQRNKGNFPGRFSGRQFSNSRSEMNVSTLELGDSALYLCASSLGQVNTEAFFGQGTRLTVV.

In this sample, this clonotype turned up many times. In nucleotides, the CDR3 is TGCAGTGTATACGGTCAACTAGGGCACGAGCAGTACTTC. It specifies CSVYGQLGHEQYF. The V gene is TRBV20-1, the J gene TRBJ2-7; D is perhaps TRBD2 (5 bases). With 7 bases removed from V and 5 bases from J, the gap between germline ends came to 18 bases. The CDR3 has 13 amino acids. Germline CDR1 reads DFQATT; CDR2 reads SNEGSKA (reference sequence).